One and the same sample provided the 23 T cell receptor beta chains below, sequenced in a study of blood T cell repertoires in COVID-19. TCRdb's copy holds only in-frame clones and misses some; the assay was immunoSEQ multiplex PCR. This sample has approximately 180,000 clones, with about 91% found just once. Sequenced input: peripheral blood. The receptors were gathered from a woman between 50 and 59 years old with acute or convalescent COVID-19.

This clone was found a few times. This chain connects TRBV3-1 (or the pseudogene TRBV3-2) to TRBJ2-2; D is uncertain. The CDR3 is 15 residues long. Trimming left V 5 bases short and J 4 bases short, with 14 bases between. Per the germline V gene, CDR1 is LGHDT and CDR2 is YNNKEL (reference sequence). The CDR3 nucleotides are TGTGCCAGCAGCGCCAGTCCAGGTCTCACCGGGGAGCTGTTTTTT. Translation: CASSASPGLTGELFF.

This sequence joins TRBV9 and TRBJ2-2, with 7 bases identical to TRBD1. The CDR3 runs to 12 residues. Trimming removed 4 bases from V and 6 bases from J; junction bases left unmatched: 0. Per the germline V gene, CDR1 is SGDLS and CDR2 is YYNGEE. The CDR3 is CASSQGAGELFF. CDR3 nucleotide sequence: TGTGCCAGCAGCCAGGGGGCCGGGGAGCTGTTTTTT.

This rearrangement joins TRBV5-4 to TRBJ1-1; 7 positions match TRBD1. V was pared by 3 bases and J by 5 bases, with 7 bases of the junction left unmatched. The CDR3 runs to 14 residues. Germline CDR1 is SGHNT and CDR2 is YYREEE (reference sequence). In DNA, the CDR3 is TGTGCCAGCAGCTCCCGACAGGGTAGGACTGAAGCTTTCTTT. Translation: CASSSRQGRTEAFF.

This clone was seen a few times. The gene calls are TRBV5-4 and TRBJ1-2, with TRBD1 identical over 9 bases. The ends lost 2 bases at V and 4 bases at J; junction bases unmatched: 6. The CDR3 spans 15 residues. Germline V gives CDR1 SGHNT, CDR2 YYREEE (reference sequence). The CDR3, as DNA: TGTGCCAGCAGCTTCAAGACAGGGGGAAGCTATGGCTACACCTTC. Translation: CASSFKTGGSYGYTF.

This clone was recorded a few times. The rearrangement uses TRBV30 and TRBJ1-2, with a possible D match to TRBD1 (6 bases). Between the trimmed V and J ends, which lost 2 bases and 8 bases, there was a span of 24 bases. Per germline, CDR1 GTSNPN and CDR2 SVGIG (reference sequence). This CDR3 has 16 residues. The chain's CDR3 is CAWSTGTYGPIKGYTF. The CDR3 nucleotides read TGTGCCTGGAGTACAGGGACATACGGACCCATAAAGGGCTACACCTTC.

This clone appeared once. As DNA, the CDR3 is TGTGCCAGCAGCCCCGGCACTAGCGTACCCTACGAGCAGTACTTC. It specifies CASSPGTSVPYEQYF. The chain joins TRBV5-4 to TRBJ2-7, with 7 bases that match TRBD2. The CDR3 is made up of 15 amino acids. The germline V gene has CDR1 SGHNT and CDR2 YYREEE (reference sequence). V lost 4 bases, J lost 2 bases, and 9 bases stayed unmatched.

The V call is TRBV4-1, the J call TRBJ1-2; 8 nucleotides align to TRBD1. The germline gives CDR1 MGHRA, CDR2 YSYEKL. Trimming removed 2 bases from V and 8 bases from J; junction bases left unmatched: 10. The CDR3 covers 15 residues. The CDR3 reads CASSQKDREERGYTF. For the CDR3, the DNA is TGCGCCAGCAGCCAAAAGGACAGGGAAGAAAGGGGCTACACCTTC.

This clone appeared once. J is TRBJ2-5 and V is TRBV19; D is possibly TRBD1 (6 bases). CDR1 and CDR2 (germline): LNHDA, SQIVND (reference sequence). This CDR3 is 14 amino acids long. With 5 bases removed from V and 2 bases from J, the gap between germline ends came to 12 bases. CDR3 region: CASSYLDRQETQYF. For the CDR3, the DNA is TGTGCCAGTAGTTACCTAGACAGGCAAGAGACCCAGTACTTC.

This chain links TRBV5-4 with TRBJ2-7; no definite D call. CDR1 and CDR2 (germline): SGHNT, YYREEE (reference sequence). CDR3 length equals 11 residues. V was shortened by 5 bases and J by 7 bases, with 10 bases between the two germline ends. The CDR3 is CASSFLSEQYF. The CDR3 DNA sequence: TGTGCCAGCAGTTTCCTCTCGGAGCAGTACTTC.

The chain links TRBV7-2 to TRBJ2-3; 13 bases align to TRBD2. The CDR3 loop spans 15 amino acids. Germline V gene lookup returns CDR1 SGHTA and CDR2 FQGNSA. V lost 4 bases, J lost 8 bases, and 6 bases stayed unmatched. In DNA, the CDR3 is TGTGCCAGCAGCTCACACGGGACTAGCGGGGTTACGCAGTATTTT. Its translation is CASSSHGTSGVTQYF.

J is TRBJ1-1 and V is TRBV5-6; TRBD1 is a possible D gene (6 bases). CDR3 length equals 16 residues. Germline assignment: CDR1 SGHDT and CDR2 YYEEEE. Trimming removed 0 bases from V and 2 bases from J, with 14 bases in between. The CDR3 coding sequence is TGTGCCAGCAGCTTGGAGGTGGGGACACCTAACACTGAAGCTTTCTTT. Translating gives CASSLEVGTPNTEAFF.

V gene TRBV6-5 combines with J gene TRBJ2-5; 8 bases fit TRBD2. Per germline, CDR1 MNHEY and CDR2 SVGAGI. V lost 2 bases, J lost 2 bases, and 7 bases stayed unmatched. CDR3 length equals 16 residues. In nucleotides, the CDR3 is TGTGCCAGCAGTTACGTGAGCGGGAGACGACAAGAGACCCAGTACTTC. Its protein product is CASSYVSGRRQETQYF.

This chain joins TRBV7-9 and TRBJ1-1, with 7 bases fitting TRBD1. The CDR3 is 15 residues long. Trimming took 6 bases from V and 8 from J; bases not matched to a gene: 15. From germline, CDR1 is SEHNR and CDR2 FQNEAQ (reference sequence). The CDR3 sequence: CASSPTGAGRFEAFF. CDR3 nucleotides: TGTGCCAGCAGTCCAACAGGGGCGGGGAGATTCGAAGCTTTCTTT.

CDR3 region: CASSPASGDYGYTF. The CDR3 DNA reads TGTGCCAGCTCACCAGCGTCGGGGGACTATGGCTACACCTTC. This chain uses TRBV18 with TRBJ1-2; tentatively, D is TRBD1 (5 bases). This CDR3 spans 14 amino acids. V was trimmed by 2 bases and J by 3 bases, leaving 10 bases between them. The V gene's germline CDR1 is KGHSH and CDR2 LQKENI. The whole variable domain, remainder taken from reference TRBV18 and TRBJ1-2, is NAGVMQNPRHLVRRRGQEARLRCSPMKGHSHVYWYRQLPEEGLKFMVYLQKENIIDESGMPKERFSAEFPKEGPSILRIQQVVRGDSAAYFCASSPASGDYGYTFGSGTRLTVV.

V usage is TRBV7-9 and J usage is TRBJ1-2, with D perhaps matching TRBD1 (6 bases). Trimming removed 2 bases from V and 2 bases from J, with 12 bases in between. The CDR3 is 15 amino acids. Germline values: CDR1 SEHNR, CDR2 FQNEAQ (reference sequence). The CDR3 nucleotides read TGTGCCAGCAGCTTAATTACGACAGGCAACTATGGCTACACCTTC. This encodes CASSLITTGNYGYTF.

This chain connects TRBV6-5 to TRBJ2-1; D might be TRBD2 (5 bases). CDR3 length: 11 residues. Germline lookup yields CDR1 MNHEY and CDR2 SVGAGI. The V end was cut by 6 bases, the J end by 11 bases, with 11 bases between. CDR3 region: CASSDPGKQFF. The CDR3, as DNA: TGTGCCAGCAGCGACCCGGGAAAGCAGTTCTTC.

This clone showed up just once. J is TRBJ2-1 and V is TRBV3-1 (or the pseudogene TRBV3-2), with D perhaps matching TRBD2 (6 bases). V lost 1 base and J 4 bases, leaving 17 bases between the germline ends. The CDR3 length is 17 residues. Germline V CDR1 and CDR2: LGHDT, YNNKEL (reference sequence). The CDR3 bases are TGTGCCAGCAGCCAAGCTCACCCGGGGGTGGGGTACAATGAGCAGTTCTTC. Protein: CASSQAHPGVGYNEQFF.

DNA for the CDR3: TGTGCCACCAGTGATGCAGGGAATCAGGACAATGAGCAGTTCTTC. It yields the protein CATSDAGNQDNEQFF. The rearrangement joins TRBV24-1 to TRBJ2-1; perhaps TRBD1 as D (5 bases). The length of the CDR3 is 15 residues. The germline V and J ends were trimmed by 3 bases and 5 bases, with 13 bases remaining between them. Germline V gene sequence: CDR1 KGHDR, CDR2 SFDVKD.

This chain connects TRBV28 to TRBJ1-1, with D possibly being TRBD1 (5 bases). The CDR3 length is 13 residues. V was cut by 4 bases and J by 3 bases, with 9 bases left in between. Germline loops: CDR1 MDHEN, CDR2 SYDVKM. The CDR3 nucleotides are TGTGCCAGCAGTTCCGGGGGGGACACTGAAGCTTTCTTT. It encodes CASSSGGDTEAFF. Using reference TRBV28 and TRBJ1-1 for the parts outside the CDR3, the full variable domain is DVKVTQSSRYLVKRTGEKVFLECVQDMDHENMFWYRQDPGLGLRLIYFSYDVKMKEKGDIPEGYSVSREKKERFSLILESASTNQTSMYLCASSSGGDTEAFFGQGTRLTVV.

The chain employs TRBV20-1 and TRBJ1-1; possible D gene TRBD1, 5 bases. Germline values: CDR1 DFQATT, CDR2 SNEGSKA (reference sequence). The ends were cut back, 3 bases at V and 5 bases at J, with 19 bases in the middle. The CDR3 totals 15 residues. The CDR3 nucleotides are TGCAGTGCTAGTGGGCAGGGTTTGATTGAAACTGAAGCTTTCTTT. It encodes CSASGQGLIETEAFF.

Here the CDR3 reads CSGGAQGDTEAFF. The CDR3 region has the DNA TGCAGCGGTGGGGCGCAGGGGGACACTGAAGCTTTCTTT. The chain combines TRBV29-1 with TRBJ1-1; 7 bases agree with TRBD1. Germline V CDR1 and CDR2: SQVTM, ANQGSEA. Germline trimming cut 7 bases from V and 3 bases from J; bases unmatched to any gene: 8. There are 13 residues in the CDR3. Looking up the rest from reference TRBV29-1 and TRBJ1-1 gives the full variable domain: SAVISQKPSRDICQRGTSLTIQCQVDSQVTMMFWYRQQPGQSLTLIATANQGSEATYESGFVIDKFPISRPNLTFSTLTVSNMSPEDSSIYLCSGGAQGDTEAFFGQGTRLTVV.

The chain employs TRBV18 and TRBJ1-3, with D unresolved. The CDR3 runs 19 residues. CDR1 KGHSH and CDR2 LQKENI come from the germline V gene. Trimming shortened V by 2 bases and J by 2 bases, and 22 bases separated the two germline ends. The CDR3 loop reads CASSPVVTIQSGPGNTIYF. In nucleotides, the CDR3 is TGTGCCAGCTCACCAGTCGTAACTATTCAGTCTGGCCCTGGAAACACCATATATTTT.

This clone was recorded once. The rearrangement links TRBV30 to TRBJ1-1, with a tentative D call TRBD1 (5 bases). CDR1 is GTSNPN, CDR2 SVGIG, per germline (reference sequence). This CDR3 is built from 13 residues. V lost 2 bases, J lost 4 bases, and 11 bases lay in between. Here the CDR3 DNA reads TGTGCCTGGAGTCTCCTGACAGTCACTGAAGCTTTCTTT. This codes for CAWSLLTVTEAFF.